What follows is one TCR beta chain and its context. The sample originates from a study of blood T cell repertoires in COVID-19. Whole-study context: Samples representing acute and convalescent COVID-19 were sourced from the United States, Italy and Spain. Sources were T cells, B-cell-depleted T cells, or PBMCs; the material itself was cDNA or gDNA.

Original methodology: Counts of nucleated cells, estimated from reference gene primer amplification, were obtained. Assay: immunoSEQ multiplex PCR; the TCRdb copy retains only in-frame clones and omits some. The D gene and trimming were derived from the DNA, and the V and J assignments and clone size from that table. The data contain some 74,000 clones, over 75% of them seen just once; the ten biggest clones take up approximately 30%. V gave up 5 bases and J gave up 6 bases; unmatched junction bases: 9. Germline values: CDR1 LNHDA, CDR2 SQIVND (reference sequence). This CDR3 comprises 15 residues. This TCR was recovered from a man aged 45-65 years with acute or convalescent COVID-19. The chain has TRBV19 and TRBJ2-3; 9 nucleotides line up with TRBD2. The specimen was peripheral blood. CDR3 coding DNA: TGTGCCAGTAGTGGACGCGGGGGGGCCGGGGATACGCAGTATTTT. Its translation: CASSGRGGAGDTQYF. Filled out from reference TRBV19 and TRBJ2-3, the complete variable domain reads DGGITQSPKYLFRKEGQNVTLSCEQNLNHDAMYWYRQDPGQGLRLIYYSQIVNDFQKGDIAEGYSVSREKKESFPLTVTSAQKNPTAFYLCASSGRGGAGDTQYFGPGTRLTVL.